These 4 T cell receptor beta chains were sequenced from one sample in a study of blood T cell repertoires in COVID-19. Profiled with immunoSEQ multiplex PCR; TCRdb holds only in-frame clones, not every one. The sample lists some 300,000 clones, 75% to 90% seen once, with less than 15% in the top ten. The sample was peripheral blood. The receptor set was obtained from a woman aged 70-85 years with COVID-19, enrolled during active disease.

The chain's CDR3 is CASSYGLANYEQYF. The CDR3 DNA reads TGTGCCAGCAGTTACGGGCTAGCCAACTACGAGCAGTACTTC. V gene TRBV6-5 combines with J gene TRBJ2-7, with D possibly being TRBD2 (5 bases). Germline CDR1 is MNHEY and CDR2 is SVGAGI. Trimming took off 2 bases at V and 3 bases at J, with 11 bases between the two ends. The CDR3 sequence is 14 residues long.

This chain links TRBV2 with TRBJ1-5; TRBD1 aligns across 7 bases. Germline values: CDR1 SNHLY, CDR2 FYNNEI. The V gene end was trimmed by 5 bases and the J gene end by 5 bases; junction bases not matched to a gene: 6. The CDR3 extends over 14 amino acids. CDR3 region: CASSLDRADQPQHF. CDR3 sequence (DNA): TGTGCCAGCAGTCTCGACAGGGCGGATCAGCCCCAGCATTTT.

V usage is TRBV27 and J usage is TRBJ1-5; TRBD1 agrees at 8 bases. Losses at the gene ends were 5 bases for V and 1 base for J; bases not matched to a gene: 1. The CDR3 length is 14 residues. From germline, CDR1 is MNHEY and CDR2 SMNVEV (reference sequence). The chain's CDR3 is CASSGTGSNQPQHF. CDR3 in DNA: TGTGCCAGCAGTGGGACAGGAAGCAATCAGCCCCAGCATTTT.

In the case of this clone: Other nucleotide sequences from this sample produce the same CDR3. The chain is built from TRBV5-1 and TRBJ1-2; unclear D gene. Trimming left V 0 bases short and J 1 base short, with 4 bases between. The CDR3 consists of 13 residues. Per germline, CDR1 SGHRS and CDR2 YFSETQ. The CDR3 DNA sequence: TGCGCCAGCAGCTTGGGACTTAACTATGGCTACACCTTC. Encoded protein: CASSLGLNYGYTF. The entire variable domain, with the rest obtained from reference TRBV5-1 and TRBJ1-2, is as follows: KAGVTQTPRYLIKTRGQQVTLSCSPISGHRSVSWYQQTPGQGLQFLFEYFSETQRNKGNFPGRFSGRQFSNSRSEMNVSTLELGDSALYLCASSLGLNYGYTFGSGTRLTVV.